This entry concerns a single T cell receptor (beta chain). This CDR3 comprises 17 residues. The germline CDR1 and CDR2 sequences are DFQATT and SNEGSKA (reference sequence). The V end lost 4 bases, the J end lost 3 bases, and 22 bases lay between the germline ends. This sample is drawn from a study of human T cells and chemical hapten exposure. Specified time point: patch test 3, about 24 weeks after DPC sensitization. Indicated treatment: therapeutic diphenylcyclopropenone sensitization with weekly scalp DPC. From the RACE reads, TCRdb called clonotypes with MiXCR, one entry per CDR3 protein. The sample has about 64,000 distinct CDR3 sequences; 8% to 13% are singletons.

The material sequenced was whole blood, taken in connection with sensitization to the hapten diphenylcyclopropenone (DPC). This TCR was sampled from a woman in her twenties or thirties with alopecia areata. Some clones in this sample may be carry-over from other donors' samples. The rearrangement links TRBV20-1 to TRBJ2-1; tentative D call: TRBD2 (5 bases). CDR3 sequence: CSATEVAVLGLYNEQFF. As DNA, the CDR3 is TGCAGTGCTACAGAGGTGGCGGTCCTTGGACTCTACAATGAGCAGTTCTTC.